Listed here is a single T cell receptor (beta chain). The repertoire was sequenced with immunoSEQ multiplex PCR; TCRdb's copy has only in-frame clones and lacks some. The sample carries some 300,000 clones, 85% to 95% recorded once. This specimen belongs to a study of blood T cell repertoires in COVID-19. The V gene lost 1 base and the J gene lost 0 bases, with 12 bases spanning the gap. Germline loops: CDR1 MGHDK, CDR2 SYGVNS. The CDR3 covers 17 residues. The receptor was isolated from a woman younger than 45 who had been exposed to COVID-19. The genes are TRBV25-1 and TRBJ1-4; D gene ambiguous. The sequencing sample was made of PBMCs or T cells enriched from blood (not recorded which). CDR3 nucleotides: TGTGCCAGCAGTGAATTTCACAGCACTTCAACTAATGAAAAACTGTTTTTT. This codes for CASSEFHSTSTNEKLFF. Together with reference TRBV25-1 and TRBJ1-4, the CDR3 gives the full variable domain: EADIYQTPRYLVIGTGKKITLECSQTMGHDKMYWYQQDPGMELHLIHYSYGVNSTEKGDLSSESTVSRIRTEHFPLTLESARPSHTSQYLCASSEFHSTSTNEKLFFGSGTQLSVL.